Below are 23 T cell receptor beta chains sequenced from a single sample in a study of cytomegalovirus exposure and HLA in healthy donors (dated by TCRdb to the late 2010s). Library creation used the immunoSEQ multiplex PCR assay. For the multiplex PCR, a mixture combining 60 forward primers for TCR Vbeta segments and 13 reverse primers for TCR Jbeta segments was used. Held by TCRdb, this immuneACCESS table contains in-frame sequences only and omits some clones. Under half of the omission traces to an unresolved V gene where checked; the cause of the rest is unknown. The sample data list under 200,000 clones, and around 88% of these were observed just once. The top ten constitute around 0.34% of the sample. Sample: PBMCs. The receptors here all came from a woman in her 30s in good health and CMV-seronegative.

The V gene is TRBV28, the J gene TRBJ2-3; a weak D match, TRBD2 (5 bases). The germline V gene encodes CDR1 MDHEN and CDR2 SYDVKM. The CDR3 has 15 amino acids. V was shortened by 5 bases and J by 5 bases, with 17 bases between the two germline ends. CDR3 protein: CASSPSGSRGDTQYF. CDR3 coding DNA: TGTGCCAGCAGTCCCTCTGGGAGCCGCGGAGATACGCAGTATTTT.

V and J are TRBV5-4 and TRBJ2-5; 10 nucleotides line up with TRBD1. The J call may be in error: the DNA end matches TRBJ2-7 better. Germline loops: CDR1 SGHNT, CDR2 YYREEE (reference sequence). This CDR3 region has 15 residues. CDR3 region: CASSLGVGTGDEQYF. DNA of the CDR3: TGTGCCAGCAGCTTGGGGGTCGGGACAGGGGACGAGCAGTACTTC.

The rearrangement uses TRBV6-6 and TRBJ2-1; 9 bases are shared with TRBD1. The CDR3 has 13 residues. CDR1 and CDR2 (germline): MNHNY, SVGAGI (reference sequence). The V gene end was trimmed by 6 bases and the J gene end by 6 bases; junction bases not matched to a gene: 3. CDR3 region: CASSQQGANEQFF. The CDR3 DNA reads TGTGCCAGCAGCCAACAGGGGGCCAATGAGCAGTTCTTC.

As to this clone: The identical CDR3 is also encoded by other nucleotide sequences in the sample. The chain employs TRBV7-9 and TRBJ2-7; 9 bases match TRBD1. The CDR3 runs to 14 residues. With V trimmed by 5 bases and J by 4 bases, 6 bases remained unmatched. The germline V gene encodes CDR1 SEHNR and CDR2 FQNEAQ (reference sequence). The CDR3 DNA follows: TGTGCCAGCAGCCCAACGACAGGGGGATACGAGCAGTACTTC. Translation: CASSPTTGGYEQYF.

The chain carries TRBV2 and TRBJ2-2; D ambiguous. The CDR3 is made up of 14 amino acids. Germline V lookup: CDR1 SNHLY, CDR2 FYNNEI. The ends were cut back, 6 bases at V and 1 base at J, with 9 bases in the middle. The CDR3: CASSLGGNTGELFF. CDR3 DNA: TGTGCCAGCAGCCTCGGCGGGAACACCGGGGAGCTGTTTTTT.

The chain couples TRBV7-9 to TRBJ2-7, with TRBD1 matching 8 bases. The germline V gene has CDR1 SEHNR and CDR2 FQNEAQ (reference sequence). Trimming took 5 bases from V and 7 from J; bases not matched to a gene: 10. The CDR3 length is 14 residues. The CDR3 DNA sequence: TGTGCCAGCAGCCCTGCGGCAGGGGGCGGTGAGCAGTACTTC. Amino acid sequence: CASSPAAGGGEQYF.

This chain joins TRBV10-3 and TRBJ1-5; 9 bases align to TRBD1. The ends lost 0 bases at V and 4 bases at J; junction bases unmatched: 1. From germline, CDR1 is ENHRY and CDR2 SYGVKD. The CDR3 is 15 residues long. CDR3 sequence reads: CAISESTGGNQPQHF. CDR3 coding DNA: TGTGCCATCAGTGAGTCGACAGGGGGTAATCAGCCCCAGCATTTT.

The V call is TRBV6-5, the J call TRBJ1-2; 9 positions agree with TRBD1. Germline trimming cut 6 bases from V and 8 bases from J; bases unmatched to any gene: 7. CDR3 length equals 13 residues. CDR1 MNHEY and CDR2 SVGAGI come from the germline V gene. CDR3 loop: CASSIRDRAGYTF. The CDR3 nucleotides are TGTGCCAGCAGCATCAGGGACAGGGCAGGCTACACCTTC.

The V call is TRBV19, the J call TRBJ2-1; tentative D call: TRBD1 (5 bases). The CDR3 runs to 14 residues. In germline, CDR1 is LNHDA, CDR2 SQIVND (reference sequence). Trimming pared 3 bases from V and 9 bases from J, leaving 15 bases between. This chain's CDR3 is CASSIGVWGGEQFF. The DNA of the CDR3 is TGTGCCAGTAGTATTGGCGTGTGGGGCGGTGAGCAGTTCTTC.

V gene TRBV18 combines with J gene TRBJ2-5; possible D gene TRBD1, 6 bases. Germline V gene data show CDR1 as KGHSH and CDR2 as LQKENI. CDR3 length equals 14 residues. V lost 5 bases and J lost 2, with 12 bases in between. CDR3 protein: CASSNTGKQETQYF. The CDR3 DNA reads as TGTGCCAGCTCAAATACAGGGAAACAAGAGACCCAGTACTTC.

The count of this clone is one. The chain couples TRBV21-1 to TRBJ2-1; TRBD2, the table's D call, lacks a check against the DNA. TRBV21-1 is a pseudogene segment. The CDR3 is made up of 17 amino acids. Here the CDR3 DNA reads TGTGCCAGCAGCAATTGGCGGATTGTTAGCTCCTACAATGAGCAGTTCTTC. It specifies CASSNWRIVSSYNEQFF.

V usage is TRBV5-1 and J usage is TRBJ2-2, with TRBD2 as a possible D gene (6 bases). With 0 bases removed from V and 4 bases from J, the gap between germline ends came to 7 bases. Germline V gene lookup returns CDR1 SGHRS and CDR2 YFSETQ. This CDR3 region has 14 residues. The CDR3 sequence: CASSLDGSTGELFF. The DNA of the CDR3 is TGCGCCAGCAGCTTGGACGGGAGCACCGGGGAGCTGTTTTTT.

This CDR3 reads CASSFGGRAFGGYTF. The CDR3 coding sequence is TGTGCCAGCAGCTTTGGAGGCAGAGCCTTTGGGGGCTACACCTTC. The chain has TRBV7-8 and TRBJ1-2; D is ambiguous. The CDR3 length is 15 residues. Germline V gene sequence: CDR1 SGHVS, CDR2 FQNEAQ. The V gene lost 3 bases and the J gene lost 8 bases, with 19 bases spanning the gap.

This clone was seen only once. The V call is TRBV27, the J call TRBJ2-5; 8 bases map to TRBD2. The DNA end favors TRBJ2-7, so the J call may be wrong. Germline V CDR1 and CDR2: MNHEY, SMNVEV (reference sequence). The CDR3 spans 15 residues. CDR3 residues: CASRYSGVSSYEQYF. The DNA for the CDR3 is TGTGCCAGCAGATATAGCGGGGTAAGCTCCTACGAGCAGTACTTC.

With regard to this clone: The junction shows a germline mismatch at one end, possibly a read error. The gene calls are TRBV28 and TRBJ2-7, with D perhaps TRBD2 (6 bases). CDR1 and CDR2 from the germline V gene are MDHEN and SYDVKM. The CDR3 covers 14 residues. CDR3 sequence reads: CASRIAAGSYEQYF. DNA of the CDR3: TGTGCCAGCCGCATAGCCGCGGGGTCCTACGAACAGTACTTC.

CDR3 in amino acids: CASSSPDRVYGYTF. CDR3 nucleotide sequence: TGTGCCAGCAGTTCCCCGGACAGGGTCTATGGCTACACCTTC. This sequence joins TRBV28 and TRBJ1-2, with 8 bases matching TRBD1. Trimming cost V 4 bases and J 4 bases; bases outside gene matches: 5. This CDR3 spans 14 amino acids. Germline assignment: CDR1 MDHEN and CDR2 SYDVKM.

The chain is built from TRBV29-1 and TRBJ2-7; 12 bases map to TRBD1. The CDR3 sequence is 12 residues long. The germline CDR1 and CDR2 sequences are SQVTM and ANQGSEA. V gave up 7 bases and J gave up 7 bases; unmatched junction bases: 5. The CDR3 sequence: CSARDRGLEQYF. The CDR3 DNA reads as TGCAGCGCTAGGGACAGGGGGCTTGAGCAGTACTTC.

In its sample, this clone was seen once. The V and J genes are TRBV5-6 and TRBJ1-3, with D perhaps TRBD1 (5 bases). The CDR3 is 15 amino acids. CDR1 is SGHDT, CDR2 YYEEEE, per germline. Trimming left V 4 bases short and J 4 bases short, with 15 bases between. The CDR3 loop is CASSPRRGSGNTIYF. For the CDR3, the DNA is TGTGCCAGCAGCCCAAGACGGGGGTCAGGAAACACCATATATTTT. The full variable domain, rest sourced from reference TRBV5-6 and TRBJ1-3, is DAGVTQSPTHLIKTRGQQVTLRCSPKSGHDTVSWYQQALGQGPQFIFQYYEEEERQRGNFPDRFSGHQFPNYSSELNVNALLLGDSALYLCASSPRRGSGNTIYFGEGSWLTVV.

The CDR3 loop reads CASSLEGFAEAFF. CDR3 sequence (DNA): TGCGCCAGCAGCCTCGAGGGTTTCGCTGAAGCTTTCTTT. This chain joins TRBV5-1 and TRBJ1-1; D unclear. CDR3 length equals 13 residues. Germline values: CDR1 SGHRS, CDR2 YFSETQ. V lost 4 bases and J lost 6, with 13 bases in between. Looking up the rest from reference TRBV5-1 and TRBJ1-1 gives the full variable domain: KAGVTQTPRYLIKTRGQQVTLSCSPISGHRSVSWYQQTPGQGLQFLFEYFSETQRNKGNFPGRFSGRQFSNSRSEMNVSTLELGDSALYLCASSLEGFAEAFFGQGTRLTVV.

This clone has a handful of counts. The chain carries TRBV4-1 and TRBJ1-2; 11 nucleotides align to TRBD1. CDR3 size: 17 residues. Germline V gene lookup returns CDR1 MGHRA and CDR2 YSYEKL. The V segment lost 7 bases and the J segment 7 bases; nucleotides outside the gene matches: 17. This CDR3 is CASTPVGRTGGGSGYTF. CDR3 sequence (DNA): TGCGCCAGCACCCCTGTAGGAAGGACAGGGGGCGGGAGTGGCTACACCTTC.

The chain carries TRBV19 and TRBJ1-1; no definite D call. The CDR3 totals 13 residues. The germline CDR1 and CDR2 sequences are LNHDA and SQIVND (reference sequence). Trimming removed 3 bases at V and 4 bases at J, with 9 bases between. Here the CDR3 DNA reads TGTGCCAGTAGTATCGGAGTTATCACTGAAGCTTTCTTT. The encoded protein is CASSIGVITEAFF.

V usage is TRBV6-1 and J usage is TRBJ1-1; D unresolved. V was pared by 4 bases and J by 1 base, with 7 bases between. Germline V gene lookup returns CDR1 MNHNS and CDR2 SASEGT. CDR3 length equals 13 residues. The CDR3 here is CASSVQENTEAFF. The CDR3 DNA follows: TGTGCCAGCAGTGTTCAGGAGAACACTGAAGCTTTCTTT.

This clone was seen once. The chain employs TRBV19 and TRBJ1-5; no reliable D call. V shed 1 base and J shed 0 bases, with 10 bases lying between them. The CDR3 has 16 amino acids. Per germline, CDR1 LNHDA and CDR2 SQIVND (reference sequence). Written as DNA, the CDR3 is TGTGCCAGTAGTATAGTGGGAGTCCGTAGCAATCAGCCCCAGCATTTT. It specifies CASSIVGVRSNQPQHF.